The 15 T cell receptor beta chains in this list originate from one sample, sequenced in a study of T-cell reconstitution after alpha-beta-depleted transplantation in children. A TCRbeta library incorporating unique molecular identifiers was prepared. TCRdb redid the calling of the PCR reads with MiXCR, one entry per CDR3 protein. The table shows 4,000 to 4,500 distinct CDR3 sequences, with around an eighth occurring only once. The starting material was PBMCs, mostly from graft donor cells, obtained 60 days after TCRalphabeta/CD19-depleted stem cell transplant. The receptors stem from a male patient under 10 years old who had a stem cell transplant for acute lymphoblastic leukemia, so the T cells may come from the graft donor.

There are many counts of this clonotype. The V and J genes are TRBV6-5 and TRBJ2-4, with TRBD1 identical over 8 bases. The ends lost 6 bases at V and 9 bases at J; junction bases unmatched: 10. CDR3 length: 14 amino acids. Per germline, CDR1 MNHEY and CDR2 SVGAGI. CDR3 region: CASSRTGRFGIQYF. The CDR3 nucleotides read TGTGCCAGCAGCCGGACAGGGAGGTTTGGCATTCAGTACTTC.

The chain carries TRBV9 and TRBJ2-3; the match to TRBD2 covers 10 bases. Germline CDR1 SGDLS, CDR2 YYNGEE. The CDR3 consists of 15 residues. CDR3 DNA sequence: TGTGCAGGCAGCCAGACTAGCGGGTCTGCAGATACGCAGTATTTT. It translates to CAGSQTSGSADTQYF.

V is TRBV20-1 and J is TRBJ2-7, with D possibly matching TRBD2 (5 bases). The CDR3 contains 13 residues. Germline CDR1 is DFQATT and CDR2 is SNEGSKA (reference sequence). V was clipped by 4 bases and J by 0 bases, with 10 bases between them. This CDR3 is CSAITRGSYEQYF. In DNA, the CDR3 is TGCAGTGCTATCACACGGGGCTCCTACGAGCAGTACTTC.

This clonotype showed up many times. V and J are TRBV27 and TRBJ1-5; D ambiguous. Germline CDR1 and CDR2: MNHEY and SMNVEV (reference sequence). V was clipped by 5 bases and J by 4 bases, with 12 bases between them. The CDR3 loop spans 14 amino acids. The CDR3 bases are TGTGCCAGCAGTCTAGAACGAGGGAATCAGCCCCAGCATTTT. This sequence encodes CASSLERGNQPQHF.

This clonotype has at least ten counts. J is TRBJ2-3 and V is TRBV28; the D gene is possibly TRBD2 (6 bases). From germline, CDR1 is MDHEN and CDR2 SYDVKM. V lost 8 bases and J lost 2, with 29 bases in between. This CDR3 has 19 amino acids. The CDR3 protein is CASGPGLRGAGLITDTQYF. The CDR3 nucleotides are TGTGCCAGCGGCCCCGGGCTTCGCGGGGCAGGATTAATCACAGATACGCAGTATTTT.

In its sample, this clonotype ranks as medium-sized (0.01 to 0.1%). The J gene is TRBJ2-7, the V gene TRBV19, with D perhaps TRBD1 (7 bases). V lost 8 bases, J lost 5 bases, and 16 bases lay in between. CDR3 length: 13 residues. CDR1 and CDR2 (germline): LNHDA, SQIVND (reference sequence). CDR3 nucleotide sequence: TGTGCCAGTCTCGACAGGGAGGTCGACGAGCAGTACTTC. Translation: CASLDREVDEQYF.

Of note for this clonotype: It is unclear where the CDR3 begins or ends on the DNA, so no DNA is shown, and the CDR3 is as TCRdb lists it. The chain's CDR3 is CIPVPALTGARQETQYF. The rearrangement uses TRBV7-5 and TRBJ2-5; the D call of TRBD1 is as the table states it, not checked on the DNA. TRBV7-5 is tagged as a pseudogene. The CDR3 spans 17 residues, counting both ends.

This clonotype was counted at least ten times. The DNA for the CDR3 is TGTGCCAGCAGAGATAGAGCGGGAGTCACGGCCAATGAGCAGTTCTTC. Protein product: CASRDRAGVTANEQFF. V and J are TRBV27 and TRBJ2-1, with 8 bases matching TRBD2. The CDR3 totals 16 residues. J lost 6 bases, V lost 6 bases, and 13 bases had no gene match. Germline V gene data show CDR1 as MNHEY and CDR2 as SMNVEV (reference sequence).

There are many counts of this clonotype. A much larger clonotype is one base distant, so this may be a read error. Here the CDR3 reads CAISPGLSGAGLITDTQYF. In DNA, the CDR3 is TGTGCCATCAGCCCCGGGCTTAGCGGGGCAGGATTAATCACAGATACGCAGTATTTT. The J gene is TRBJ2-3, the V gene TRBV4-2; the match to TRBD2 covers 8 bases. The CDR3 has 19 amino acids. Germline-derived CDR1 and CDR2 are LGHNA and YNFKEQ.

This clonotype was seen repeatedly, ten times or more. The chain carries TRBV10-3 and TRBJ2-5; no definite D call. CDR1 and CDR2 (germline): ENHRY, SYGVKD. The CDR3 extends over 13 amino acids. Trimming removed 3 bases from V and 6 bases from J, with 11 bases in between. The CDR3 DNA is TGTGCCATCAGTGAACGGATGGAGCAGACCCAGTACTTC. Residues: CAISERMEQTQYF.

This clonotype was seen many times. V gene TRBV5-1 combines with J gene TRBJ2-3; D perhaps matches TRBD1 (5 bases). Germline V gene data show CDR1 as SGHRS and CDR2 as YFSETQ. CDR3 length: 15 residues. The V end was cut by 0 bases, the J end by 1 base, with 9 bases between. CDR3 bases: TGCGCCAGCAGCTTGGTCCTAGGGGGCACAGATACGCAGTATTTT. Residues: CASSLVLGGTDTQYF. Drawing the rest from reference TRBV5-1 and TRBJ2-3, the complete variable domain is KAGVTQTPRYLIKTRGQQVTLSCSPISGHRSVSWYQQTPGQGLQFLFEYFSETQRNKGNFPGRFSGRQFSNSRSEMNVSTLELGDSALYLCASSLVLGGTDTQYFGPGTRLTVL.

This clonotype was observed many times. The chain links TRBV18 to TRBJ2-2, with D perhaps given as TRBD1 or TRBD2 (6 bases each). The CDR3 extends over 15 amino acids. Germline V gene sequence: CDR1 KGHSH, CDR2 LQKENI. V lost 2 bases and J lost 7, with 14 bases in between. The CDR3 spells CASSPFTSRGGELFF. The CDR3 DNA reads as TGTGCCAGCTCACCATTCACTAGCAGGGGCGGGGAGCTGTTTTTT.

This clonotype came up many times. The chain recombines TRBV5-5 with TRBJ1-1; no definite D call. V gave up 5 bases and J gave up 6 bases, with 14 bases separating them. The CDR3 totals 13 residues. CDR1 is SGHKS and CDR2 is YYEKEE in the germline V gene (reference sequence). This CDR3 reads CASSRDPNSEAFF. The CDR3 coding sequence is TGTGCCAGCAGTAGAGACCCGAATTCTGAAGCTTTCTTT.

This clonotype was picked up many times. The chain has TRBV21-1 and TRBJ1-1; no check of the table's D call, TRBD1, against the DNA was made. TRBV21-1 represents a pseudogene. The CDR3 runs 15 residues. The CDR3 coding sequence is TGTGCCAGCCAAAGGGACAGGGGGCGATGGACTGAAGCTTTCTTT. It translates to CASQRDRGRWTEAFF.

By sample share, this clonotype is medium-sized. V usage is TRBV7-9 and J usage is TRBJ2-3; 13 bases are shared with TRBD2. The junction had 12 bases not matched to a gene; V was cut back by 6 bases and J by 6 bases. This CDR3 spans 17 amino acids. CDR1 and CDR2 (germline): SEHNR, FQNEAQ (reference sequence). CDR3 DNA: TGTGCCAGCAGGAAATCCGGGACTAGCGGGGCTGGGGATACGCAGTATTTT. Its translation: CASRKSGTSGAGDTQYF. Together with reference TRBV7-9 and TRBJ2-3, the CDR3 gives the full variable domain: DTGVSQNPRHKITKRGQNVTFRCDPISEHNRLYWYRQTLGQGPEFLTYFQNEAQLEKSRLLSDRFSAERPKGSFSTLEIQRTEQGDSAMYLCASRKSGTSGAGDTQYFGPGTRLTVL.